This entry lists 3 T cell receptor beta chains sequenced from one sample in a study of cytotoxic CD8 clonotypes in ibrutinib-treated CLL. Some clones are missing from TCRdb's copy, which holds only in-frame ones; the method was immunoSEQ multiplex PCR. The sample includes 150,000 to 200,000 clones, around 70% of them seen just once. The sequences come from PBMCs, collected after 24 months of ibrutinib treatment. These receptors originate from a human donor with chronic lymphocytic leukemia.

The CDR3 is CASSHSGTRSAFSGNTIYF. CDR3 in DNA: TGCGCCAGCAGCCACTCCGGGACTCGAAGCGCCTTCTCTGGAAACACCATATATTTT. This sequence joins TRBV4-1 and TRBJ1-3; tentative D call: TRBD1 (5 bases). The CDR3 has 19 residues. The germline V gene encodes CDR1 MGHRA and CDR2 YSYEKL. Trimming stripped 3 bases from V and 0 bases from J, with 21 bases between.

The chain combines TRBV5-1 with TRBJ2-6; D may be TRBD1 or TRBD2 (5 bases each). CDR3 length equals 20 residues. Germline CDR1 SGHRS, CDR2 YFSETQ. V lost 3 bases and J lost 4, with 26 bases in between. The CDR3 spells CASSWPGPKQTPFGANVLTF. CDR3 sequence (DNA): TGCGCCAGCAGCTGGCCGGGACCGAAACAGACCCCCTTCGGGGCCAACGTCCTGACTTTC.

The chain employs TRBV18 and TRBJ1-1, with 8 bases matching TRBD1. V shed 6 bases and J 5 bases; nucleotides not matched to a gene: 11. CDR3 size: 15 residues. The germline V gene has CDR1 KGHSH and CDR2 LQKENI. This CDR3 reads CASSQGQASLTEAFF. Here the CDR3 DNA reads TGTGCCAGCTCTCAGGGACAGGCCTCCCTAACTGAAGCTTTCTTT.